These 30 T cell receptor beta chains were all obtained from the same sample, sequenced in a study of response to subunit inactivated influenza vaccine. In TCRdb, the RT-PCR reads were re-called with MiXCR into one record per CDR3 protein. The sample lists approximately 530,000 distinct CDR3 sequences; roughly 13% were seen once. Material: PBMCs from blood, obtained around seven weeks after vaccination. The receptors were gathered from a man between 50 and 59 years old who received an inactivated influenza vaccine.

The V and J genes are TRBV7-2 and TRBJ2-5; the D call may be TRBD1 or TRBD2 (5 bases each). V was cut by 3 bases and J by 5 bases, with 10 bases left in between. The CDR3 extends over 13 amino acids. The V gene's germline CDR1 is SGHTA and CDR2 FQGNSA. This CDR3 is CASSFLGDETQYF. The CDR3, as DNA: TGTGCCAGCAGCTTCTTAGGGGACGAGACCCAGTACTTC.

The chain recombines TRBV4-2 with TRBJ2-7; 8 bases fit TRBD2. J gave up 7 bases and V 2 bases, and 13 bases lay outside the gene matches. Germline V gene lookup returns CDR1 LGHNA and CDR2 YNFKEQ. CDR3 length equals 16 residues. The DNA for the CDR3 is TGTGCCAGCAGCCAATCCGCGGGACTAGATAACGGGGAGCAGTACTTC. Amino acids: CASSQSAGLDNGEQYF.

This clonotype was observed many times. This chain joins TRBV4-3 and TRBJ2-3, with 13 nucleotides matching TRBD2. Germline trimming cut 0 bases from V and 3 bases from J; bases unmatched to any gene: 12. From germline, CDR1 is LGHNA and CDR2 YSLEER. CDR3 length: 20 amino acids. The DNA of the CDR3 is TGCGCCAGCAGCCAAGATCTGGTGACTAGCGGGAGGTCGGGAACAGATACGCAGTATTTT. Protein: CASSQDLVTSGRSGTDTQYF.

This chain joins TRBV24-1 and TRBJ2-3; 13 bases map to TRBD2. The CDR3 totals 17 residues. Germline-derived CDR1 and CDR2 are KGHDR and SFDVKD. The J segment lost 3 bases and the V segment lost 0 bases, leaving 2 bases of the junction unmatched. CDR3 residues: CATSDLVTSGRTDTQYF. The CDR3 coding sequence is TGTGCCACCAGTGATTTGGTGACTAGCGGGAGGACAGATACGCAGTATTTT.

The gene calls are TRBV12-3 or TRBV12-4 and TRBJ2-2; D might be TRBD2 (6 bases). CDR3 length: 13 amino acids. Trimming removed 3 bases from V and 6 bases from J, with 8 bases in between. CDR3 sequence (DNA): TGTGCCAGCAGTTTGGTAGCGGCCGGGGAGCTGTTTTTT. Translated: CASSLVAAGELFF.

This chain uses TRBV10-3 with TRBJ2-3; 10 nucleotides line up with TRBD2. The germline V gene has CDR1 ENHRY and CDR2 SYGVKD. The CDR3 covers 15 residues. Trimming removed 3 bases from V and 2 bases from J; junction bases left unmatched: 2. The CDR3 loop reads CAISDSGGDTDTQYF. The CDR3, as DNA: TGTGCCATCAGTGACAGCGGGGGGGACACAGATACGCAGTATTTT.

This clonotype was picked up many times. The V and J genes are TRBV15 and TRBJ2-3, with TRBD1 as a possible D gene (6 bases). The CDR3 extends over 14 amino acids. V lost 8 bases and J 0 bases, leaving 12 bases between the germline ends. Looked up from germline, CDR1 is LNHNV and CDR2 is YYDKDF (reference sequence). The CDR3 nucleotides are TGTGCCACCCGGCCACAGGGAAGCACAGATACGCAGTATTTT. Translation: CATRPQGSTDTQYF.

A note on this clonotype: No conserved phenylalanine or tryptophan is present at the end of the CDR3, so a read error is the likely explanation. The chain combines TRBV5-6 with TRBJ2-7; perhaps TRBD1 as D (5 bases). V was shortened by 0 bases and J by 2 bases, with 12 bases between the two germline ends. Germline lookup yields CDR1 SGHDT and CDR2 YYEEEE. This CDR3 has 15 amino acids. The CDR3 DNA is TGTGCCAGCAGCTTGGACCCCAGGGTACCCTACGAGCAGTACTTA. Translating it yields CASSLDPRVPYEQYL.

The CDR3 nucleotides are TGCAGTGCTAGGAAGAGCGGGGGGGCGACAGATACGCAGTATTTT. Translation: CSARKSGGATDTQYF. The J gene is TRBJ2-3, the V gene TRBV20-1, with 10 nucleotides matching TRBD2. The J segment lost 3 bases and the V segment lost 3 bases, leaving 6 bases of the junction unmatched. In germline, CDR1 is DFQATT, CDR2 SNEGSKA (reference sequence). The CDR3 spans 15 residues.

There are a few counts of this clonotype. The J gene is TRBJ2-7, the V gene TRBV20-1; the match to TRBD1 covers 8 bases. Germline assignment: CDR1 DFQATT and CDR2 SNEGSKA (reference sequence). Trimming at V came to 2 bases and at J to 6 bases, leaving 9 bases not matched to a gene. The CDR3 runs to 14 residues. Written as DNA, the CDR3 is TGCAGTGCTAGACCCGCCGGGACAGGCTTCGAGCAGTACTTC. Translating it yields CSARPAGTGFEQYF.

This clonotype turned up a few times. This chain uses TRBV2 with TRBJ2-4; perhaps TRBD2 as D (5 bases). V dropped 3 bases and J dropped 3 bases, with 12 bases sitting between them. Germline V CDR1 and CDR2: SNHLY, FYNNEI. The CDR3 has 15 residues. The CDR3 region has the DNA TGTGCCAGCAGTGATAGCGTTTCGGTCAAAAACATTCAGTACTTC. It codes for CASSDSVSVKNIQYF.

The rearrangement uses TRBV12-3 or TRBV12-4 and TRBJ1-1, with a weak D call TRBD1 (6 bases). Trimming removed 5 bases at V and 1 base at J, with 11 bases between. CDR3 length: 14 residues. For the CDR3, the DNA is TGTGCCAGCAGTAAGGACAGCCCGAACACTGAAGCTTTCTTT. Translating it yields CASSKDSPNTEAFF.

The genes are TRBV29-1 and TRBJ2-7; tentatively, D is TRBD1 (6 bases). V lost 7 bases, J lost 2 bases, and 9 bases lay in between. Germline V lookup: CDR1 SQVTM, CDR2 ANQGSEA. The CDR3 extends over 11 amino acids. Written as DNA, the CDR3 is TGCAGCGGTCAGGGGACCTACGAGCAGTACTTC. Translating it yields CSGQGTYEQYF.

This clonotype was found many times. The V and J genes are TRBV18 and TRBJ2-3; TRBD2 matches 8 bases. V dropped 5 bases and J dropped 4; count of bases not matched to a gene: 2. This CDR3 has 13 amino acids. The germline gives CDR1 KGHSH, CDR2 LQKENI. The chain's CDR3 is CASSVAGSDTQYF. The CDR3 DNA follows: TGTGCCAGCTCAGTAGCGGGATCAGATACGCAGTATTTT.

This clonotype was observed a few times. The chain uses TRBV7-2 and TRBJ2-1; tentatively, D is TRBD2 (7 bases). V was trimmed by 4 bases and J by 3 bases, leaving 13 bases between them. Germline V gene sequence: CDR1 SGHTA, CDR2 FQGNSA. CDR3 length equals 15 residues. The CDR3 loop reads CASSSRGGVYNEQFF. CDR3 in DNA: TGTGCCAGCAGCTCGAGGGGGGGCGTCTACAATGAGCAGTTCTTC.

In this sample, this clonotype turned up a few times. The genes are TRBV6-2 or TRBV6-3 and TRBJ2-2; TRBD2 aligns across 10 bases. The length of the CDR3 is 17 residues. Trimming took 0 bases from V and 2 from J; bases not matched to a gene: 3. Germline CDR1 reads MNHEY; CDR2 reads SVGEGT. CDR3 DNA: TGTGCCAGCAGTTACTCAGCACTAGCGGGAAACACCGGGGAGCTGTTTTTT. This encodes CASSYSALAGNTGELFF.

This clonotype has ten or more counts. Here the CDR3 reads CAITPGDTDTQYF. CDR3 DNA sequence: TGTGCCATCACACCAGGGGACACAGATACGCAGTATTTT. J is TRBJ2-3 and V is TRBV10-3, with a possible D match to TRBD1 (6 bases). The CDR3 totals 13 residues. Germline V gives CDR1 ENHRY, CDR2 SYGVKD. With 7 bases removed from V and 2 bases from J, the gap between germline ends came to 10 bases.

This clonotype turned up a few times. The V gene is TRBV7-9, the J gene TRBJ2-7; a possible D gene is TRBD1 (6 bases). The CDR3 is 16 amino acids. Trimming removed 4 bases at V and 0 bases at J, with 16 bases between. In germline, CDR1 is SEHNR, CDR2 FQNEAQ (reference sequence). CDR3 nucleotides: TGTGCCAGCAGCTCGACAGGTGATACAAACTCCTACGAGCAGTACTTC. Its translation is CASSSTGDTNSYEQYF.

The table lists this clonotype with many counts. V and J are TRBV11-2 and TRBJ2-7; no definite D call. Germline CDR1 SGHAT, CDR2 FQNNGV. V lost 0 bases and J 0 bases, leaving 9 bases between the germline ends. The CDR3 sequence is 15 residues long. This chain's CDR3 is CASSLDMGPSYEQYF. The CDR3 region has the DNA TGTGCCAGCAGCTTAGATATGGGCCCCTCCTACGAGCAGTACTTC. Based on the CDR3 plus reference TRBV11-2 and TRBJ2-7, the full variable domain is EAGVAQSPRYKIIEKRQSVAFWCNPISGHATLYWYQQILGQGPKLLIQFQNNGVVDDSQLPKDRFSAERLKGVDSTLKIQPAKLEDSAVYLCASSLDMGPSYEQYFGPGTRLTVT.

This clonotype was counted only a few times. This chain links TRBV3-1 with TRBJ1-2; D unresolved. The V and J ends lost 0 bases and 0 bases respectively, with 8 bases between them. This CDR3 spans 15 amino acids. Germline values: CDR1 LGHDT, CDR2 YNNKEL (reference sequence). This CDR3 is CASSQDRSANYGYTF. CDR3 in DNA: TGTGCCAGCAGCCAAGATCGGTCTGCTAACTATGGCTACACCTTC.

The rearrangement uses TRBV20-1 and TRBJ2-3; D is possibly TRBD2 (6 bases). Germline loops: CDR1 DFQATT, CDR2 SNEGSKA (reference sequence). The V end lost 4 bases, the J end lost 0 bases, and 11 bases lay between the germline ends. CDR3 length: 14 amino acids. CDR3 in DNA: TGCAGTGCTAACCCGGGACTTAGCACAGATACGCAGTATTTT. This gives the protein CSANPGLSTDTQYF.

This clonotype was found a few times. The CDR3 protein is CASSQVSGFGTGELFF. In DNA, the CDR3 is TGCGCCAGCAGCCAAGTTTCAGGGTTTGGCACCGGGGAGCTGTTTTTT. This sequence joins TRBV4-3 and TRBJ2-2; possibly TRBD1 for D (5 bases). V lost 1 base and J 4 bases, leaving 13 bases between the germline ends. CDR1 LGHNA and CDR2 YSLEER come from the germline V gene. The CDR3 is 16 residues long.

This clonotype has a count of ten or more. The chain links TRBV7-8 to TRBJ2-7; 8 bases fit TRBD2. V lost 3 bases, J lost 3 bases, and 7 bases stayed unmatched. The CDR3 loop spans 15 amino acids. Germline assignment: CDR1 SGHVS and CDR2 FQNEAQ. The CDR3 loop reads CASSFGLAGDYEQYF. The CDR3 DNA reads TGTGCCAGCAGCTTCGGGCTAGCGGGCGACTACGAGCAGTACTTC.

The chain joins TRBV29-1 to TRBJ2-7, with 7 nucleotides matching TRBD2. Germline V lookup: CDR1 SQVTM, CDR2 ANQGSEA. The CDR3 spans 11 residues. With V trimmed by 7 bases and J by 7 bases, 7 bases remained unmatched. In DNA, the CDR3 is TGCAGCGCCCGACGGGGGGTGGAGCAGTACTTC. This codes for CSARRGVEQYF.

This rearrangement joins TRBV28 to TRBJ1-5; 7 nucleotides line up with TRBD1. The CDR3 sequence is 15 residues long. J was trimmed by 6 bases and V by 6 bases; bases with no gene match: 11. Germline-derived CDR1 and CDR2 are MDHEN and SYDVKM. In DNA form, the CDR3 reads TGTGCCAGCAGCCCGAGGTCAGGGGGGTTTCAGCCCCAGCATTTT. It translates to CASSPRSGGFQPQHF.

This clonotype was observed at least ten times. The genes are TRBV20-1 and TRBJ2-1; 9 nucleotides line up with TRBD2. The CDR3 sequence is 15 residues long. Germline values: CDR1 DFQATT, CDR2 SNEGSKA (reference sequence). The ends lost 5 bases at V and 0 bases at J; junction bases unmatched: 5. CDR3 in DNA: TGCAGTGCTTCCCCGACTAGCGGCTCCTACAATGAGCAGTTCTTC. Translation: CSASPTSGSYNEQFF.

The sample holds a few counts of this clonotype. Here the CDR3 reads CSTTDPDTQYF. In DNA form, the CDR3 reads TGCAGTACAACCGACCCAGATACGCAGTATTTT. The chain joins TRBV20-1 to TRBJ2-3; no definite D call. This CDR3 is 11 amino acids long. Germline assignment: CDR1 DFQATT and CDR2 SNEGSKA (reference sequence). The V end lost 8 bases, the J end lost 4 bases, and 10 bases lay between the germline ends.

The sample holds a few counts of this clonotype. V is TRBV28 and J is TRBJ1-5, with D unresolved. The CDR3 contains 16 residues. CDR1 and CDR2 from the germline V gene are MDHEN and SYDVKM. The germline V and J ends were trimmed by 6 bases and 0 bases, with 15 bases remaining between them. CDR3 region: CASSTIDFYSNQPQHF. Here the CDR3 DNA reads TGTGCCAGCAGCACCATAGATTTCTATAGCAATCAGCCCCAGCATTTT.

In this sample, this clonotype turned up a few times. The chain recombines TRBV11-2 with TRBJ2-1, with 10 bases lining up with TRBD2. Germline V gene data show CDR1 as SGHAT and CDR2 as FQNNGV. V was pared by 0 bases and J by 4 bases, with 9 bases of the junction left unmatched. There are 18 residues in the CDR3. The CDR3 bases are TGTGCCAGCAGCTTAGAGGTTGTAAGCGGGGGGGCGTACAATGAGCAGTTCTTC. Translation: CASSLEVVSGGAYNEQFF.

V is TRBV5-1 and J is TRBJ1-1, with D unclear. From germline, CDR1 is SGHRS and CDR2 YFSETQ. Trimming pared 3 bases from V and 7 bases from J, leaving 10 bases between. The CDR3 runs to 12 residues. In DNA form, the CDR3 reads TGCGCCAGCAGCTCTGGACCGCATGAAGCTTTCTTT. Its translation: CASSSGPHEAFF.